Listed below are T cell receptor beta chains from one sample, sequenced in a study of PD-L1 blockade in urothelial cancer. Sequencing used immunoSEQ multiplex PCR; TCRdb keeps in-frame clones, though not all of them. The sample records 40,000 to 50,000 clones, approximately 84% being singletons. This specimen was PBMCs, taken around atezolizumab (anti-PD-L1) treatment. The receptors originated from a man aged 60 to 69 with urothelial cancer. Each CDR3 is given with its conserved first and last residue. D genes are given only for firm matches. Clone size is shown for a subset of rows, as once, few, many or a class of expanded clone.

D gene	clone size	V gene	J gene	CDR3 protein	CDR3 DNA
TRBD2	NA	TRBV2	TRBJ2-1	CASSAGRGALGEQFF	TGTGCCAGCAGTGCGGGGCGGGGGGCCCTGGGTGAGCAGTTCTTC
NA	NA	TRBV5-4	TRBJ2-4	CASSEQGWDIQYF	TGTGCCAGCAGCGAACAGGGTTGGGACATTCAGTACTTC
NA	few	TRBV28	TRBJ1-2	CASSFISYGYTF	TGTGCCAGCAGTTTTATCAGCTATGGCTACACCTTC
NA	NA	TRBV11-2	TRBJ1-4	CASSFREKLFF	TGTGCCAGCAGCTTTAGAGAAAAACTGTTTTTT
TRBD1	NA	TRBV6-6	TRBJ2-7	CASSYVFGTGTREQYF	TGTGCCAGCAGTTATGTGTTCGGGACAGGGACCCGCGAGCAGTACTTC
TRBD2	NA	TRBV27	TRBJ2-7	CASSLRWTSGGEYEQYF	TGTGCCAGCAGTTTACGTTGGACTAGCGGGGGCGAATACGAGCAGTACTTC
TRBD2	NA	TRBV19	TRBJ2-2	CASSIEVAGGPSGELFF	TGTGCCAGTAGTATCGAGGTAGCGGGGGGGCCTAGCGGGGAGCTGTTTTTT
NA	NA	TRBV6-1	TRBJ2-1	CASSPWRGLKGEQFF	TGTGCCAGCAGCCCCTGGAGGGGTCTAAAGGGTGAGCAGTTCTTC
NA	NA	TRBV30	TRBJ1-6	CAWADTGYNSPLHF	TGTGCCTGGGCCGATACAGGTTATAATTCACCCCTCCACTTT
NA	NA	TRBV4-1	TRBJ2-2	CASSRGANTGELFF	TGCGCCAGCAGCAGGGGCGCGAACACCGGGGAGCTGTTTTTT
NA	NA	TRBV7-9	TRBJ2-5	CASSLGPWVGLETQYF	TGTGCCAGCAGCTTAGGTCCCTGGGTGGGGCTAGAGACCCAGTACTTC
TRBD2	NA	TRBV2	TRBJ2-3	CASSEFPSGASFETDTQYF	TGTGCCAGCAGTGAATTTCCTAGCGGGGCCTCTTTTGAGACAGATACGCAGTATTTT
NA	NA	TRBV18	TRBJ2-5	CASSPPGFEETQYF	TGTGCCAGCTCACCCCCGGGGTTCGAAGAGACCCAGTACTTC
TRBD1	NA	TRBV11-3	TRBJ2-7	CASSGDSSYEQYF	TGTGCCAGCAGTGGGGACAGTTCCTACGAGCAGTACTTC
TRBD1	NA	TRBV7-2	TRBJ1-6	CASSLSGTDLNSPLHF	TGTGCCAGCAGCTTAAGTGGGACAGATCTAAATTCACCCCTCCACTTT
NA	NA	TRBV27	TRBJ2-1	CASSSGQGGFYNEQFF	TGTGCCAGCAGTTCCGGCCAGGGCGGATTCTACAATGAGCAGTTCTTC
NA	NA	TRBV5-1	TRBJ1-2	CASSLGEEHYGYTF	TGCGCCAGCAGCTTGGGGGAGGAGCACTATGGCTACACCTTC
NA	few	TRBV2	TRBJ1-2	CASSEEDVTNYGYTF	TGTGCCAGCAGTGAGGAGGACGTTACTAACTATGGCTACACCTTC
TRBD1	NA	TRBV6-1	TRBJ1-1	CASSRTGLTEAFF	TGTGCCAGCAGTAGGACAGGGCTCACTGAAGCTTTCTTT
TRBD2	NA	TRBV2	TRBJ2-3	CASKRTSGAMSDTQYF	TGTGCCAGCAAGAGGACTAGCGGGGCCATGTCGGATACGCAGTATTTT
NA	NA	TRBV2	TRBJ2-1	CASSEQAAYNEQFF	TGTGCCAGCAGTGAACAGGCAGCCTACAATGAGCAGTTCTTC
TRBD1	NA	TRBV11-2	TRBJ2-5	CASSPDRVETQYF	TGTGCCAGCAGCCCTGACAGGGTGGAGACCCAGTACTTC
NA	NA	TRBV30	TRBJ2-7	CAARGYEQYF	TGTGCCGCGCGGGGCTACGAGCAGTACTTC
NA	NA	TRBV21-1	TRBJ1-3	CASSLNKGPPGNTIYF	TGTGCCAGCAGCTTAAATAAGGGGCCCCCTGGAAACACCATATATTTT
TRBD1	few	TRBV5-1	TRBJ1-6	CASSRGQGNSPLHF	TGCGCCAGCAGCCGGGGACAGGGGAATTCACCCCTCCACTTT
NA	NA	TRBV11-3	TRBJ2-5	CASSEGGNSETQYF	TGTGCCAGCAGCGAGGGTGGGAATTCCGAGACCCAGTACTTC
TRBD2	NA	TRBV18	TRBJ2-3	CASSRYGGATDTQYF	TGTGCCAGCTCACGGTACGGGGGGGCCACAGATACGCAGTATTTT
TRBD2	NA	TRBV28	TRBJ2-5	CASRGLVETQYF	TGTGCCAGCAGAGGACTAGTTGAGACCCAGTACTTC
TRBD1	once	TRBV11-3	TRBJ1-3	CASSFGGTGVFGNTIYF	TGTGCCAGCAGCTTTGGTGGGACAGGGGTATTTGGAAACACCATATATTTT
NA	NA	TRBV9	TRBJ1-1	CASSVDMNTEAFF	TGTGCCAGCAGCGTAGATATGAACACTGAAGCTTTCTTT
NA	NA	TRBV5-1	TRBJ1-6	CASSLGSSSYNSPLHF	TGCGCCAGCAGCTTGGGGTCGAGCTCCTATAATTCACCCCTCCACTTT
TRBD1	NA	TRBV11-2	TRBJ2-7	CASSFIGPPTGSSYEQYF	TGTGCCAGCAGCTTTATAGGGCCTCCGACAGGGTCTTCCTACGAGCAGTACTTC
TRBD2	NA	TRBV5-1	TRBJ2-1	CASSTGLAGNNEQFF	TGCGCCAGCAGCACCGGACTAGCGGGGAACAATGAGCAGTTCTTC
TRBD2	NA	TRBV5-1	TRBJ2-1	CASSLDPGGYNEQFF	TGCGCCAGCAGCTTGGATCCGGGGGGCTACAATGAGCAGTTCTTC
NA	few	TRBV7-2	TRBJ1-5	CASSPAVASQPQHF	TGTGCCAGCAGCCCGGCGGTAGCAAGTCAGCCCCAGCATTTT
NA	NA	TRBV5-1	TRBJ1-6	CASSLRDLDSPLHF	TGCGCCAGCAGCCTCCGGGACTTGGATTCACCCCTCCACTTT
TRBD2	once	TRBV9	TRBJ2-3	CASSVDPSGGTYF	TGTGCCAGCAGCGTAGATCCTAGCGGGGGGACGTATTTT
NA	NA	TRBV30	TRBJ2-7	CACPSPGAYEQYF	TGTGCCTGTCCCTCCCCAGGGGCCTACGAGCAGTACTTC
TRBD2	NA	TRBV12-5	TRBJ2-1	CASGSHSGGVSYNEQFF	TGTGCTAGTGGTTCCCATAGCGGGGGGGTCTCCTACAATGAGCAGTTCTTC
TRBD1	NA	TRBV18	TRBJ2-7	CASSLGQGGHEQYF	TGTGCCAGCTCACTGGGACAGGGTGGACACGAGCAGTACTTC
NA	NA	TRBV6-5	TRBJ2-5	CASSMGGPQYF	TGTGCCAGCAGTATGGGGGGGCCCCAGTACTTC
TRBD1	NA	TRBV7-2	TRBJ1-1	CASSSRGQGGTEAFF	TGTGCCAGCAGCTCAAGGGGACAGGGAGGCACTGAAGCTTTCTTT
NA	NA	TRBV7-2	TRBJ1-5	CASSLDPSGIQHF	TGTGCCAGCAGCTTAGATCCGTCGGGAATCCAGCATTTT
TRBD2	NA	TRBV7-3	TRBJ2-3	CASSISGGISTDTQYF	TGTGCCAGCAGCATTAGCGGGGGGATCAGCACAGATACGCAGTATTTT
NA	NA	TRBV29-1	TRBJ1-1	CSASGLFGGTEAFF	TGCAGCGCCTCGGGACTTTTCGGGGGAACTGAAGCTTTCTTT
TRBD1	NA	TRBV5-1	TRBJ1-2	CASSLRLGGSYGYTF	TGCGCCAGCAGCCTCCGCTTAGGGGGCAGCTATGGCTACACCTTC
NA	NA	TRBV19	TRBJ1-2	CASSPRGGPVYGYTF	TGTGCCAGTAGTCCTCGGGGGGGACCGGTCTATGGCTACACCTTC
TRBD2	NA	TRBV5-1	TRBJ2-7	CASSFGRGLAGEDEQYF	TGCGCCAGCAGCTTCGGACGGGGACTAGCGGGGGAAGACGAGCAGTACTTC
TRBD2	NA	TRBV10-3	TRBJ2-3	CAISEGLAIADTQYF	TGTGCCATCAGTGAAGGACTAGCGATCGCAGATACGCAGTATTTT
TRBD1	NA	TRBV28	TRBJ2-1	CASSVNRGRHEQFF	TGTGCCAGCAGTGTCAACAGGGGGCGACATGAGCAGTTCTTC
NA	NA	TRBV2	TRBJ1-5	CASSEGQSSNQPQHF	TGTGCCAGCAGTGAAGGGCAAAGTAGCAATCAGCCCCAGCATTTT
TRBD2	NA	TRBV5-1	TRBJ2-1	CASSSGTSGGYNEQFF	TGCGCCAGCAGCTCCGGGACTAGCGGGGGCTACAATGAGCAGTTCTTC
NA	NA	TRBV27	TRBJ2-3	CASSLVRADTQYF	TGTGCCAGCAGTTTGGTTCGCGCAGATACGCAGTATTTT
TRBD1	NA	TRBV7-9	TRBJ1-4	CASSPATGGTEKLFF	TGTGCCAGCAGCCCGGCGACAGGGGGCACTGAAAAACTGTTTTTT
TRBD1	NA	TRBV9	TRBJ1-1	CASSVGVTGAGNTEAFF	TGTGCCAGCAGCGTAGGGGTGACAGGGGCAGGGAACACTGAAGCTTTCTTT
TRBD1	NA	TRBV18	TRBJ2-7	CASSNGGQGAYEQYF	TGTGCCAGCTCGAACGGCGGACAGGGAGCCTACGAGCAGTACTTC
TRBD2	NA	TRBV10-3	TRBJ2-3	CAIQGYGGDTDTQYF	TGTGCCATCCAGGGATACGGGGGGGACACAGATACGCAGTATTTT